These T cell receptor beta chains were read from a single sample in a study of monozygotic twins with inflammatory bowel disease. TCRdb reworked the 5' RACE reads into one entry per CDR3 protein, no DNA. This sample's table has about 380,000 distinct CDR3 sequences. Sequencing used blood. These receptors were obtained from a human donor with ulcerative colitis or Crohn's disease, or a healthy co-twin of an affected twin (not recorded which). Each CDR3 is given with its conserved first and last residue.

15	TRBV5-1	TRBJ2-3	CASGATSTSTDTQYF
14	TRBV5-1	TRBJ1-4	CASSPAQQGEKLFF
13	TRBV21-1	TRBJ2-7	CASTGQSGYEQYF
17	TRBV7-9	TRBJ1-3	CASRPGGPGGSGNTIYF
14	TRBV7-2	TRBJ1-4	CASRRGSGNEKLFF
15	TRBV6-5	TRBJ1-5	CASSYEANSNQPQHF
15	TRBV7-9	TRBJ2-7	CASGGSGGISYEQYF
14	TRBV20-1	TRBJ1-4	CSADLRGSNEKLFF
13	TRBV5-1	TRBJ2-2	CASSWVTTGELFF
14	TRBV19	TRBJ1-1	CASSSRGRSAEAFF
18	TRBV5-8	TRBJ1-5	CASSPAPGQGRSGQPQHF
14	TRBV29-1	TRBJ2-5	CSVSSSTGAETQYF
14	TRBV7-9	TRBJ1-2	CASSPPGSNYGYTF
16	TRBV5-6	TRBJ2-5	CASSLGAGPRQETQYF
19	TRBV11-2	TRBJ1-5	CASSLWPSLGTGDDQPQHF
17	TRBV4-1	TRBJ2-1	CASSHVAGDYPVNEQFF
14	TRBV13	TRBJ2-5	CASSAQGIEETQYF
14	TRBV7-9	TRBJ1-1	CASSPETANTEAFF
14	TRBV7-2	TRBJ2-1	CASSWTRGDNEQFF
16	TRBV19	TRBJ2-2	CASSQLAGVDTGELFF
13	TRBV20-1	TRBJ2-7	CSTGRGGLDEQYF
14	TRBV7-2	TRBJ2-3	CASTLGRQTDTQYF
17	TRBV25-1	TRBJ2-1	CASSDPGLAGGPNEQFF
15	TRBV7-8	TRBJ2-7	CASSLGTSPSYEQYF
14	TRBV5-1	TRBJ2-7	CASSFGQGVYEQYF